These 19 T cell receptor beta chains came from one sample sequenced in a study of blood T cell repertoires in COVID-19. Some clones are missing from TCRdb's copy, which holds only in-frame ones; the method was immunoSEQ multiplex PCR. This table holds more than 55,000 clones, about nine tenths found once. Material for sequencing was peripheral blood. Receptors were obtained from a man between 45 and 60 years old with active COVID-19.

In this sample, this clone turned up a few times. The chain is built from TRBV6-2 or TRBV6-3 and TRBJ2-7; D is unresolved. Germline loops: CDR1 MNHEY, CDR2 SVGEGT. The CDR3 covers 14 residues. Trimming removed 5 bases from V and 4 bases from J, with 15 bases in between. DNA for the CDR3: TGTGCCAGCAGTGCGCTTCGAGTCGATTACGAGCAGTACTTC. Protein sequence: CASSALRVDYEQYF.

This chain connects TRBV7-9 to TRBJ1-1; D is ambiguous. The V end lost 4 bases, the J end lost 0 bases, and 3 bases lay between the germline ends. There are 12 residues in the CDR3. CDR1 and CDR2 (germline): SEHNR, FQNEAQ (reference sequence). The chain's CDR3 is CASSSMNTEAFF. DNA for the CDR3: TGTGCCAGCAGCTCCATGAACACTGAAGCTTTCTTT.

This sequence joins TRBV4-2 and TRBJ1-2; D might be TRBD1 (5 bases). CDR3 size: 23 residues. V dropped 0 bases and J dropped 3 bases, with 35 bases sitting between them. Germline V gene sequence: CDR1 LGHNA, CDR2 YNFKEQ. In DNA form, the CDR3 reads TGTGCCAGCAGCCAAGATCTTAAGTATTCTGAGCTGTCGGAGGGGCTGCGATACTATGGCTACACCTTC. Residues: CASSQDLKYSELSEGLRYYGYTF.

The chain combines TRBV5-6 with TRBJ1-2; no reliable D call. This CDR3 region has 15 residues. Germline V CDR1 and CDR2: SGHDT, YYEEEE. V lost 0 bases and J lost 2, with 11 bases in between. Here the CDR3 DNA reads TGTGCCAGCAGCTTGGGGCCTTCTCCAAACTATGGCTACACCTTC. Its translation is CASSLGPSPNYGYTF.

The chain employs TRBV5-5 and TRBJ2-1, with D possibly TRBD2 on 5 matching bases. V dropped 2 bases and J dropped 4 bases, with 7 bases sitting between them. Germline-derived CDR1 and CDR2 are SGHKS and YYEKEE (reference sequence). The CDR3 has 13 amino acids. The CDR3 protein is CASSFRGYNEQFF. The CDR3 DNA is TGTGCCAGCAGCTTTCGCGGGTACAATGAGCAGTTCTTC.

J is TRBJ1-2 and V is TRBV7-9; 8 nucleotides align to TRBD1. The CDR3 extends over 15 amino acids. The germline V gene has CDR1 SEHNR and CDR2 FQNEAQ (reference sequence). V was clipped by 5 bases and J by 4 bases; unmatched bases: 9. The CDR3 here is CASSRTGRRGYGYTF. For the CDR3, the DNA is TGTGCCAGCAGCCGGACAGGGAGAAGGGGCTATGGCTACACCTTC.

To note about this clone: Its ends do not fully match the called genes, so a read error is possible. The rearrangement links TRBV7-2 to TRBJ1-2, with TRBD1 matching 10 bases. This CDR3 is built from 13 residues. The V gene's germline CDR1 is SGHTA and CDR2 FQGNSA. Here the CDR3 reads CASSLRDRGIPGF. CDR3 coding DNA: TGTGCCAGCAGCTTGCGGGACAGGGGTATCCCTGGCTTC.

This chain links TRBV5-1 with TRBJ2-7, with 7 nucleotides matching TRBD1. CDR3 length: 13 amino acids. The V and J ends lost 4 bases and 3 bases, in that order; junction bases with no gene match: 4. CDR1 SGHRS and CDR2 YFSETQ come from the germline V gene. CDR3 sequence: CASSTGTVYEQYF. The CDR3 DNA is TGCGCCAGCAGCACCGGGACAGTCTACGAGCAGTACTTC. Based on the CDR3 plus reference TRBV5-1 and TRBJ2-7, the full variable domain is KAGVTQTPRYLIKTRGQQVTLSCSPISGHRSVSWYQQTPGQGLQFLFEYFSETQRNKGNFPGRFSGRQFSNSRSEMNVSTLELGDSALYLCASSTGTVYEQYFGPGTRLTVT.

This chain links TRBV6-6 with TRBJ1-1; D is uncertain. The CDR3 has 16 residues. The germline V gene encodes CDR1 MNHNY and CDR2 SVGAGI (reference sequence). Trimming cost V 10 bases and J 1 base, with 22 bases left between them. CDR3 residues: CANSRTAAPTNTEAFF. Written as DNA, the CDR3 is TGTGCCAACAGCCGTACAGCAGCACCTACGAACACTGAAGCTTTCTTT.

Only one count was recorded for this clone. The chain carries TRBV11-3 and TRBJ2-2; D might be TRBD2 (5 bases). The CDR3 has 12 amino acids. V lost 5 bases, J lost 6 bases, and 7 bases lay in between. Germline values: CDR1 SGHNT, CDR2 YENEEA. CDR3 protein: CASSEGPGELFF. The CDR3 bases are TGTGCCAGCAGCGAGGGTCCCGGGGAGCTGTTTTTT.

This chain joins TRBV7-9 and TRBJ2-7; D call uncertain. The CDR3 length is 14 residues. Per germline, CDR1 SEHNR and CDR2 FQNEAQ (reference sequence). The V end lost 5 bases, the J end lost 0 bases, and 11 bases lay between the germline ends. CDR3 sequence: CASSPDESSYEQYF. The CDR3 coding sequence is TGTGCCAGCAGCCCCGATGAGAGCTCCTACGAGCAGTACTTC.

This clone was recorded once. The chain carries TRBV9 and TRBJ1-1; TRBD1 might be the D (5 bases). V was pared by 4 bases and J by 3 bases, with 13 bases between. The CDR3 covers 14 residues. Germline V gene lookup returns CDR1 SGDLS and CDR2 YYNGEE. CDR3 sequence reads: CASSKDDSDTEAFF. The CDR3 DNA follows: TGTGCCAGCAGCAAAGACGACAGTGACACTGAAGCTTTCTTT.

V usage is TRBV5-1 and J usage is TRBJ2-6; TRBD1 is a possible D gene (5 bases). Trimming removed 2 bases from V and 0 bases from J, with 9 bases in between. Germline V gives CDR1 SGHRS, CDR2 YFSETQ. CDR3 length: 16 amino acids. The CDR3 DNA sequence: TGCGCCAGCAGCTTTACGACAGTCTCTGGGGCCAACGTCCTGACTTTC. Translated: CASSFTTVSGANVLTF.

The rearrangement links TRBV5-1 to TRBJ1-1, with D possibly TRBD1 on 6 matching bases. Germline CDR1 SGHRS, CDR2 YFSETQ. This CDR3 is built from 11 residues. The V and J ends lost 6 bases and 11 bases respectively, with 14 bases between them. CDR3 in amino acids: CASMGTQGAFF. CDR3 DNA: TGCGCCAGCATGGGCACGCAGGGGGCTTTCTTT.

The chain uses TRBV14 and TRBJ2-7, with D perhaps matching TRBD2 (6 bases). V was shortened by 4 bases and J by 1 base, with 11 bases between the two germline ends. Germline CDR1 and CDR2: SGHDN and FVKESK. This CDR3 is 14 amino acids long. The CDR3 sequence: CASSPWDSSYEQYF. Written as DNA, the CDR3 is TGTGCCAGCAGCCCGTGGGACTCGTCCTACGAGCAGTACTTC.

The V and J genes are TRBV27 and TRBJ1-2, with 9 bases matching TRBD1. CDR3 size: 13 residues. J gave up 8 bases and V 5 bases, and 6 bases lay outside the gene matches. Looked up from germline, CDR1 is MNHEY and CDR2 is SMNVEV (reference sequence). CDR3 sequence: CASSRRTGEGYTF. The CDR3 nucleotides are TGTGCCAGCAGTCGCAGGACAGGGGAAGGCTACACCTTC.

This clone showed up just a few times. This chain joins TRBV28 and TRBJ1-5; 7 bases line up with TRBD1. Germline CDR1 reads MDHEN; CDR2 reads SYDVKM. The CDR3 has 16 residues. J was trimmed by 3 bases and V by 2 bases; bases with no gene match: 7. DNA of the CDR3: TGTGCCAGCAGTTTAGTGTCAGGGGGGACCAATCAGCCCCAGCATTTT. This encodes CASSLVSGGTNQPQHF.

The CDR3 loop reads CASSIAGTGAYEQYF. The CDR3 coding sequence is TGTGCCAGTAGTATAGCGGGGACAGGGGCCTACGAGCAGTACTTC. The rearrangement joins TRBV19 to TRBJ2-7; 10 nucleotides match TRBD1. The CDR3 has 15 amino acids. Trimming removed 1 base from V and 2 bases from J; junction bases left unmatched: 2. CDR1 and CDR2 from the germline V gene are LNHDA and SQIVND (reference sequence).

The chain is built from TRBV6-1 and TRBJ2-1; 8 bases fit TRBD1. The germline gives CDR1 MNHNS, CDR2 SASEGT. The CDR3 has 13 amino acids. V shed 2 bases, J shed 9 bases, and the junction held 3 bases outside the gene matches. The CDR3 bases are TGTGCCAGCAGTGAACAGGGGGCGCGTGAGCAGTTCTTC. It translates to CASSEQGAREQFF.